These 13 T cell receptor beta chains were all obtained from the same sample, sequenced in a study of identical twins. TCRdb re-derived calls from the 5' RACE reads in MiXCR, one entry per CDR3 protein. The sample has some 240,000 distinct CDR3 sequences, about 10% seen once. The sequencing input was memory T cells sorted from blood. Source of these receptors: a man between 50 and 59 years old in good health.

This clonotype was counted ten times or more. The chain has TRBV19 and TRBJ2-1; TRBD1 agrees at 7 bases. V trimming: 6 bases; J trimming: 15 bases; junction bases outside the gene matches: 8. The CDR3 is made up of 11 amino acids. Germline values: CDR1 LNHDA, CDR2 SQIVND (reference sequence). CDR3 region: CASRTDRAAFF. The CDR3 region has the DNA TGTGCCAGTAGAACCGACAGGGCCGCGTTCTTC. The variable domain in full, completed from reference TRBV19 and TRBJ2-1, reads DGGITQSPKYLFRKEGQNVTLSCEQNLNHDAMYWYRQDPGQGLRLIYYSQIVNDFQKGDIAEGYSVSREKKESFPLTVTSAQKNPTAFYLCASRTDRAAFFGPGTRLTVL.

This clonotype has at least ten counts. This chain joins TRBV12-3 or TRBV12-4 and TRBJ2-5; tentative D call: TRBD2 (6 bases). V was pared by 2 bases and J by 1 base, with 17 bases between. The CDR3 contains 17 residues. CDR3 in amino acids: CASSLSIFRRGQETQYF. For the CDR3, the DNA is TGTGCCAGCAGTTTAAGTATATTCCGGAGGGGCCAAGAGACCCAGTACTTC.

This chain uses TRBV29-1 with TRBJ2-7; a possible D gene is TRBD2 (5 bases). Trimming cost V 0 bases and J 3 bases, with 6 bases left between them. This CDR3 has 12 amino acids. In germline, CDR1 is SQVTM, CDR2 ANQGSEA. The CDR3 sequence is CSVEDEGYEQYF. CDR3 DNA: TGCAGCGTTGAAGATGAGGGCTACGAGCAGTACTTC.

The table lists this clonotype with many counts. J is TRBJ1-1 and V is TRBV20-1, with D maybe TRBD1 (6 bases). Trimming pared 0 bases from V and 6 bases from J, leaving 14 bases between. CDR1 and CDR2 from the germline V gene are DFQATT and SNEGSKA (reference sequence). This CDR3 comprises 14 residues. CDR3 bases: TGCAGTGCTAGAGAGGCGGGGGCGCGAGCTGAAGCTTTCTTT. It encodes CSAREAGARAEAFF.

The J gene is TRBJ2-3, the V gene TRBV7-8; D is unclear. Trimming pared 3 bases from V and 6 bases from J, leaving 10 bases between. Germline lookup yields CDR1 SGHVS and CDR2 FQNEAQ. The CDR3 sequence is 13 residues long. In DNA, the CDR3 is TGTGCCAGCAGCTTCCCAAGAGCTGATACGCAGTATTTT. Protein sequence: CASSFPRADTQYF.

This clonotype appeared many times. This chain uses TRBV12-3 or TRBV12-4 with TRBJ2-2; D is possibly TRBD2 (6 bases). The CDR3 is 16 residues long. V was pared by 6 bases and J by 1 base, with 15 bases between. CDR3 nucleotides: TGTGCCAGCAGGCCGCCGGGACTGCAGAACACCGGGGAGCTGTTTTTT. Residues: CASRPPGLQNTGELFF.

This clonotype was picked up a small number of times. The chain couples TRBV4-3 to TRBJ2-2, with 15 bases lining up with TRBD2. The trim removed 0 bases at V and 3 bases at J, leaving 5 bases unmatched. CDR1 is LGHNA and CDR2 is YSLEER in the germline V gene. CDR3 length: 19 amino acids. For the CDR3, the DNA is TGCGCCAGCAGCCAAGAGGGACTAGCGGGAGGAGGTCACACCGGGGAGCTGTTTTTT. It encodes CASSQEGLAGGGHTGELFF.

This clonotype occurred a few times. The chain recombines TRBV21-1 with TRBJ1-2; the D call in the table, TRBD1, was not verified against the DNA. TRBV21-1 is described as a pseudogene. This CDR3 spans 18 amino acids. The CDR3 region is CASSNQHRGPRWGYGYTF. For the CDR3, the DNA is TGTGCCAGCAGCAATCAACACAGGGGCCCGCGGTGGGGCTATGGCTACACCTTC.

The chain is built from TRBV20-1 and TRBJ2-1; 8 bases map to TRBD2. Per germline, CDR1 DFQATT and CDR2 SNEGSKA (reference sequence). The CDR3 is 14 amino acids. The trim removed 3 bases at V and 3 bases at J, leaving 4 bases unmatched. The CDR3 is CSASGGEVYNEQFF. The CDR3 DNA is TGCAGTGCTAGCGGGGGGGAGGTCTACAATGAGCAGTTCTTC.

The chain recombines TRBV27 with TRBJ2-7; 11 bases are shared with TRBD2. Germline CDR1 and CDR2: MNHEY and SMNVEV (reference sequence). The CDR3 consists of 16 residues. Trimming removed 3 bases from V and 3 bases from J; junction bases left unmatched: 7. CDR3 DNA sequence: TGTGCCAGCAGTTTGATCGGGACTAGCGGATTCTACGAGCAGTACTTC. Its translation is CASSLIGTSGFYEQYF.

This clonotype has only a few counts. The rearrangement links TRBV12-3 or TRBV12-4 to TRBJ1-2; TRBD1 matches at 7 bases. The CDR3 is 13 residues long. After removal of 7 bases from V and 4 bases from J, the junction contained 6 bases not matched to a gene. CDR3 DNA: TGTGCCAGCACCCGCGACAGGGCCTATGGCTACACCTTC. It codes for CASTRDRAYGYTF.

The chain uses TRBV20-1 and TRBJ2-7; the D gene is possibly TRBD2 (5 bases). Germline CDR1 and CDR2: DFQATT and SNEGSKA (reference sequence). Deletions cut 4 bases from V and 1 base from J, with 11 bases between. The CDR3 consists of 13 residues. As DNA, the CDR3 is TGCAGTGCTACGAGCGGCGGTTCCTACGAGCAGTACTTC. Translated, it gives CSATSGGSYEQYF.

This clonotype has ten or more counts. The CDR3 loop is CASSPDGTSSYEQYF. For the CDR3, the DNA is TGTGCCAGCAGCCCGGACGGTACAAGCTCCTACGAGCAGTACTTC. The V call is TRBV7-2, the J call TRBJ2-7, with unresolved D. There are 15 residues in the CDR3. Germline lookup yields CDR1 SGHTA and CDR2 FQGNSA. Trimming pared 5 bases from V and 0 bases from J, leaving 14 bases between. The full variable domain, in which reference TRBV7-2 and TRBJ2-7 provide the parts outside the CDR3, is GAGVSQSPSNKVTEKGKDVELRCDPISGHTALYWYRQSLGQGLEFLIYFQGNSAPDKSGLPSDRFSAERTGGSVSTLTIQRTQQEDSAVYLCASSPDGTSSYEQYFGPGTRLTVT.